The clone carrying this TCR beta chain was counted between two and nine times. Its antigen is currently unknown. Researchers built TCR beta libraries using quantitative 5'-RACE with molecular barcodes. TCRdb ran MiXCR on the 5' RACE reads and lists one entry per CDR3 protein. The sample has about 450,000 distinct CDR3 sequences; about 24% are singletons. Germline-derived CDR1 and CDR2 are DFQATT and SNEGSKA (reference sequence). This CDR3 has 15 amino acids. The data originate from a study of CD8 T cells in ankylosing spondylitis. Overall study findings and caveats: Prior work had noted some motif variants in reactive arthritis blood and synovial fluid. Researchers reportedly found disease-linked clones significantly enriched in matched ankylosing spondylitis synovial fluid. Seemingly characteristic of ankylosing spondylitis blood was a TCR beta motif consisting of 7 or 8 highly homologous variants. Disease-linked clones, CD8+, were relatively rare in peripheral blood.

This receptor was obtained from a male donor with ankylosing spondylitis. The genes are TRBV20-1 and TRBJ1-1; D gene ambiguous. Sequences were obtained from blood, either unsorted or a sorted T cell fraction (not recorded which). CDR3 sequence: CIATTWEAGRTEAFF. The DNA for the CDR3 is TGCATAGCCACAACATGGGAGGCCGGGAGGACTGAAGCTTTCTTT.